This T cell receptor beta chain is from a study of cytomegalovirus exposure and HLA in healthy donors (dated by TCRdb to 2016 to 2017). General notes on the study: According to an earlier analysis of several hundred of the donors, some 180 million T cells yielded 117 million unique TCR beta sequences and 276 Gb of sequence data. Because of strong linkage in the cohort, 4 to 6 DR-DQ haplotypes were treated as single units for association and clustering. Of the roughly 410 genotyped donors, less than 85% were placed in the genetic ancestry cluster associated with self-reported Caucasian donors. Donor age, sex, ethnicity and CMV serostatus were compiled together with the repertoire data. Across some 400 genotyped donors of the cohort, an average of about 220,000 unique TCR beta nucleotide sequences per donor were sequenced, and roughly 20% of those sequences were non-productive. Genome-wide SNP genotypes for about 65% of the 666 donors were used in a later genetic analysis, which treated that subset as a discovery cohort. Rather than using new phenotypic data, the later analysis identified candidate immune exposures from TCR beta sequences and from how often those sequences occurred across donors. About 300 gigabases of sequencing data and approximately 85 million unique TCR sequences were included in an early release covering 550 to 800 HLA-typed donors. All discovery cohort repertoires had been generated using a single sequencing platform. In an earlier analysis of 500 to 650 of the donors, high-throughput TCR beta sequencing was used to judge whether each TCR beta V gene segment behaved as functional or pseudogenic. Class I and class II HLA loci were covered by the typing at four-digit resolution. Using immunosequencing, the study profiled T cell repertoires from about 620 subjects and related those repertoires to cytomegalovirus serostatus. Along with the 666-subject first cohort, a separate validation cohort of about 110 different subjects was used. The study was designed to test whether signatures of past pathogen exposure could be identified by cataloging public T cell receptors. To predict cytomegalovirus infection status, the study brought together high-throughput TCR immunosequencing, statistical association of individual TCRs with disease status, and machine learning. Typing coverage differed by locus: A, B, C, DRB1 and DQB1 were typed in about 620-630 donors, DQA1 in around 500, DPA1 in 606, and DPB1 in 472. In a later analysis, previously published TCR beta repertoires from about 670 donors were re-analyzed and high-resolution HLA genotyping was added so that TCR occurrence patterns could be studied. Broad study findings and their caveats: The authors suggested that the approach could potentially be extended to other disease states and immunological phenotypes. According to a later analysis, parvovirus B19, influenza, CMV and Epstein-Barr virus appeared linked to several top co-occurrence clusters. A further reported finding was that TCR beta sequences accurately predicted the HLA-A and HLA-B alleles for most subjects in the first cohort. In an earlier analysis of more than 450 of the donors, most TCR beta V segments were observed in productive rearrangements about 90% or about 30% of the time, broadly matching IMGT annotations. A cluster of highly shared sequence variants was judged likely to represent a technical artifact of the sequencing pipeline. The only immune exposure information available for the cohort was CMV serostatus. According to a later analysis, most CMV-associated TCR beta chains appeared to be HLA-restricted, and the HLA associations seemed to be driven largely by CMV exposure. When HLA alleles, especially DR and DQ, strongly co-occurred, TCR associations were difficult to assign to individual alleles. A later genetic analysis reported fewer N-insertions in productive TCRs among donors in an Asian-associated ancestry cluster than the roughly 720-donor mean. Only TCR beta chains were sequenced in this cohort, and the absence of alpha or paired-chain data limited detectable features. In a later analysis, TCR association rates were found to vary across HLA loci, with the most associated TCRs seen for DRB1 alleles and the fewest for HLA-C alleles. Specific HLA alleles were associated with 15,000 to 20,000 TCR beta sequences at a false discovery rate of 0.05 in a later analysis. The classifier was reported to diagnose cytomegalovirus status with high specificity and sensitivity in both the original cohort and the validation cohort. In a later genetic analysis, a missense DCLRE1C variant was associated with V-gene and J-gene trimming of TCR beta chains, and the association was replicated in an independent cohort. In vitro tests confirmed that a few of the cytomegalovirus-associated TCR beta chains recognize cytomegalovirus antigens. The 87-base-pair reads could not distinguish some IMGT-functional V segments, including TRBV6-2 and TRBV6-3, so those segments were excluded. Most TCR sequences were observed very rarely across donors, whereas some public TCRs were present in many individuals. Because counts were too low, roughly 17 rarely observed V segments, including chromosome 9 orphons, were left out of the earlier analysis of roughly 600 of the donors. Correlated functional status among segregating V segments might be attributable to linkage disequilibrium, but an unknown experimental factor could not be ruled out. The study listed 164 TCR beta chains as associated with cytomegalovirus. Because some donors lacked HLA typing at each locus, the association tests relied only on the typed subset. A later analysis found that HLA-associated TCR beta chains were more clonally expanded and had lower generation probabilities than equally common non-associated chains. Roughly uniform sequencing depth across donors was assumed in presence/absence analyses, although this assumption may not hold.

Receptor amplification or capture employed the immunoSEQ multiplex PCR assay. A mixture of 60 forward primers for TCR Vbeta segments and 13 reverse primers for TCR Jbeta segments was used in the multiplex PCR. Amplification of the CDR3 region of rearranged TCR beta genes was performed with a multiplex PCR assay on genomic DNA. Amplified TCR beta libraries were sequenced as 87-base-pair reads on the Illumina HiSeq System. The original pipeline was this. Across the 700 or so repertoires, a later analysis counted about 81 million unique TCR beta chains, around 11 million of which were shared by at least two donors. A nearest-neighbor algorithm error-corrected the raw reads and collapsed the reads into unique sequences, merging closely related sequences to remove PCR and sequencing errors. CDR3 sequences were aligned to IMGT reference sequences to assign V, D and J gene segments. For a sequence to be retained, a match of at least six nucleotides was required to both a V gene segment and a J gene segment. Rearrangements were called productive when the CDR3 lacked stop codons and stayed in frame with V and J; all others were non-productive. Following IMGT convention, CDR3 was defined as the stretch from the second conserved V-encoded cysteine up to the conserved J-encoded phenylalanine. The earlier analysis of 500 to 650 of the donors excluded any sequence lacking an unambiguous match to a single V gene segment. In an earlier analysis of several hundred of the donors, V segments were called functional above 56.7% productive rearrangements and were called segregating when the between-donor standard deviation exceeded 5%. A statistical classification framework was built to diagnose cytomegalovirus status from the catalog of TCR beta chain sequences. V and J gene assignment, in a later analysis, came from comparing TCR nucleotide sequences with IMGT/GENE-DB human TR gene sequences. The TCRdist pipeline was used in a later analysis to assign CDR3 sequences and most-parsimonious VDJ recombination scenarios. A later analysis defined each TCR beta chain by its CDR3 amino acid sequence plus V-gene family, and excluded reads lacking a unique V-gene family. In a later analysis, 500 to 650 highly shared, low-generation-probability nucleotide sequences were removed to address suspected cross-contamination and a sequencing artifact. For each public chain, a later analysis derived a clonal expansion index from normalized ranks of inferred template counts within each repertoire. In a later analysis, generation probabilities were computed with a VDJ recombination model fitted to out-of-frame rearrangements, and the resulting probabilities were checked against IGoR. In a later analysis, TCR-TCR, TCR-HLA and TCR-CMV co-occurrence was scored with hypergeometric tests, and a repertoire-size bias correction was applied to TCR pairs. To estimate false discovery rates, a later analysis permuted the HLA or CMV assignments 20 times. In a later analysis, co-occurring TCRs were grouped using DBSCAN, and TCRdist sequence similarity was added for clustering within HLA-allele-positive subsets. Repertoires with fewer than 30,000 or more than 120,000 public chains, plus five repertoires with anomalous nucleotide sharing, were excluded from co-occurrence clustering. This is the immuneACCESS table as TCRdb keeps it, with only in-frame sequences that have V and J called. A part of the clones is gone; compared with another copy, unresolved V genes explain less than half, and the rest is unexplained. Clone size and V and J calls were adopted from that table, with D and trimming inferred from the DNA. The sample data list about 82,000 clones, and 60% to 80% of these were observed just once. The top ten constitute 2.5% to 4% of the sample.

Points on this clone: Its recognized antigen is unknown. No base qualities exist here, and no much larger clone lies one base off it.

Trimming takes 6 bases off V and 0 bases off J; junction bases not matched to a gene: 4. For CDR1 and CDR2, the germline V gene (reference sequence) lists SEHNR and FQNEAQ. The CDR3 starts with the cysteine, ends with the phenylalanine, and has 15 residues. Kept here is only the CDR3 DNA, which spans 45 bases and is read in frame from base 1. In total, approximately 610 healthy bone marrow donors made up the cohort. All cohort members were sampled while nominally healthy, although unrecorded immune exposures were likely present. The donor tested CMV seronegative and was one of the 352 seronegative cohort members. Each donor provided a peripheral blood sample, and peripheral blood mononuclear cells were used for TCR beta sequencing. Genomic DNA extraction from the blood cell samples was performed with the Qiagen DNeasy Blood Extraction Kit.

Recombination joined TRBV7-9 with TRBJ1-2; 10 junctional bases match TRBD1. This sequence was found in a man between 45 and 60 years old in good health and CMV-seronegative. The sample was PBMCs. CDR3 protein: CASRRGQGANYGYTF. The sequenced DNA: TGTGCCAGCAGACGTGGACAGGGGGCTAACTATGGCTACACCTTC. Reference TRBV7-9 and TRBJ1-2 proteins supply the regions before and after the CDR3; the full variable domain is: DTGVSQNPRHKITKRGQNVTFRCDPISEHNRLYWYRQTLGQGPEFLTYFQNEAQLEKSRLLSDRFSAERPKGSFSTLEIQRTEQGDSAMYLCASRRGQGANYGYTFGSGTRLTVV.